This TCR beta chain originates from a study of T cell changes during pregnancy in multiple sclerosis. Method: immunoSEQ multiplex PCR; TCRdb's copy keeps in-frame clones and lacks some. The table has some 120,000 clones, approximately 93% seen once. Germline CDR1 reads MGHDK; CDR2 reads SYGVNS. V shed 2 bases and J 8 bases; nucleotides not matched to a gene: 5. The CDR3 has 13 residues. The rearrangement links TRBV25-1 to TRBJ1-2, with TRBD1 identical over 7 bases. Here the sequenced sample was peripheral blood, taken before pregnancy. This TCR was recovered from a female donor with multiple sclerosis, enrolled in a pregnancy study. CDR3 region: CASSEPGGGGYTF. In DNA, the CDR3 is TGTGCCAGCAGTGAACCAGGGGGTGGGGGCTACACCTTC.